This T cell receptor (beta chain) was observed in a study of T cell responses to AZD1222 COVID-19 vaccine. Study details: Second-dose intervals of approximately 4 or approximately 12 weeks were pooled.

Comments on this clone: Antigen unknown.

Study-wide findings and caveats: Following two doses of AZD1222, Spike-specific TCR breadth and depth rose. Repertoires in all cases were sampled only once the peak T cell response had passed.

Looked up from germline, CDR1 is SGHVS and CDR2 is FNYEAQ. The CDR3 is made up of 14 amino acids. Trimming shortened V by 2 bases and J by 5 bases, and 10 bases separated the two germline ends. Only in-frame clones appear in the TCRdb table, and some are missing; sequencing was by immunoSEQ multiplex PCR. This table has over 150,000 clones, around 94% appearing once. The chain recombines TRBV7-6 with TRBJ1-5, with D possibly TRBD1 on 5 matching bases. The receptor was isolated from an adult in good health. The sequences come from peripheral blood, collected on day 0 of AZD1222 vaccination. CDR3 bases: TGTGCCAGCAGCTTACAGGGTCCCCATCAGCCCCAGCATTTT. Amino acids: CASSLQGPHQPQHF.